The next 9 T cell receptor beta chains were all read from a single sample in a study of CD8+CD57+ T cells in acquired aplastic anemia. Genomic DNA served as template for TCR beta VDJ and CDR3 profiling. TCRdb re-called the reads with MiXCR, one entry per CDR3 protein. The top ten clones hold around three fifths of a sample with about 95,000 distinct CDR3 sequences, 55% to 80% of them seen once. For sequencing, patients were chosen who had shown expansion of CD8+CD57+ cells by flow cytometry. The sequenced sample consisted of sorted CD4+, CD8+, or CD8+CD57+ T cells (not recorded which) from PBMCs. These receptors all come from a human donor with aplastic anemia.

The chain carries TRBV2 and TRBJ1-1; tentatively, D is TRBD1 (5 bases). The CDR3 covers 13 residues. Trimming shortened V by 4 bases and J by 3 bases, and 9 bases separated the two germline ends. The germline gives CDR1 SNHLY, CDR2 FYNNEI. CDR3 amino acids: CASSGQMDTEAFF. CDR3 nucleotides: TGTGCCAGCAGTGGACAGATGGACACTGAAGCTTTCTTT.

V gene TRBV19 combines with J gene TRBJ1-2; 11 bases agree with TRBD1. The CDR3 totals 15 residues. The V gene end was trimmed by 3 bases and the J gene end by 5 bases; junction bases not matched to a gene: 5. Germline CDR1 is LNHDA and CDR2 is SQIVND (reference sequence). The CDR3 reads CASSIKRDRGYGYTF. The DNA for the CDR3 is TGTGCCAGTAGTATCAAGCGGGACAGGGGGTATGGCTACACCTTC.

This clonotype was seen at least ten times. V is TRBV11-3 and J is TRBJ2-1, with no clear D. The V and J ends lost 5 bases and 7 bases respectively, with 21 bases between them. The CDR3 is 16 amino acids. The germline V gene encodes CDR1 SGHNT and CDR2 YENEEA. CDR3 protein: CASSTRTSFPPNEQFF. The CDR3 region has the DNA TGTGCCAGCAGCACCCGTACGAGTTTTCCCCCTAATGAGCAGTTCTTC.

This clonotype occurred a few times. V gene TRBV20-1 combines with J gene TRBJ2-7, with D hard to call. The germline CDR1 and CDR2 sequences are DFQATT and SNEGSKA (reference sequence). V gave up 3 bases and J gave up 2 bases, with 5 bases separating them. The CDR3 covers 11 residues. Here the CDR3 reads CSARGTYEQYF. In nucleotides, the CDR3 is TGCAGTGCTAGGGGTACCTACGAGCAGTACTTC.

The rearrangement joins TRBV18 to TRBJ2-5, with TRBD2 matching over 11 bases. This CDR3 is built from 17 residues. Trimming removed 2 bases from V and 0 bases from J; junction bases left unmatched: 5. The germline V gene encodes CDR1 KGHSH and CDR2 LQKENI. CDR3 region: CASSPRWTSGYQETQYF. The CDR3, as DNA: TGTGCCAGCTCACCAAGGTGGACTAGCGGGTACCAAGAGACCCAGTACTTC.

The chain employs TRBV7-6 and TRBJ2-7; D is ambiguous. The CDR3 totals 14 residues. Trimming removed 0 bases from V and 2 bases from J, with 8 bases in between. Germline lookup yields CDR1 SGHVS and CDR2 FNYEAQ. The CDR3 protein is CASSLAVTTYEQYF. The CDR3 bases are TGTGCCAGCAGCTTAGCGGTCACTACCTACGAGCAGTACTTC.

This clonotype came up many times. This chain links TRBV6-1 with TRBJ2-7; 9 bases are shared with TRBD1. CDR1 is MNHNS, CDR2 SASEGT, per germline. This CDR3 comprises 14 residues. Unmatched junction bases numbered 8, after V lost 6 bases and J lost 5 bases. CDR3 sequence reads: CASSPTQGANEQYF. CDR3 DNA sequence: TGTGCCAGCAGCCCAACACAGGGGGCTAACGAGCAGTACTTC.

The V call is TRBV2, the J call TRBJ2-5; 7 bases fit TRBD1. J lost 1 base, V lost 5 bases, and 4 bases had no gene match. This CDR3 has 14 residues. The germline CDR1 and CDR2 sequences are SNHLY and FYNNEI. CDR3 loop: CASSYNRGQETQYF. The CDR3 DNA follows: TGTGCCAGCAGTTACAACAGGGGCCAAGAGACCCAGTACTTC.

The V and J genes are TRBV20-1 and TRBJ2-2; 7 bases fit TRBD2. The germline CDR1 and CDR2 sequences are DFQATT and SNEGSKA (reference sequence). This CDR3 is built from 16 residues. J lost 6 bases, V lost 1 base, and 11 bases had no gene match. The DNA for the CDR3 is TGCAGTGCTAGAGCCATATCGGGACTATCGTCCGGGGAGCTGTTTTTT. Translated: CSARAISGLSSGELFF.